This T cell receptor (beta chain) comes out of a study of blood T cell repertoires in COVID-19. Overall study context: In each case, the material was cDNA or gDNA derived from T cells, B-cell-depleted T cells, or PBMCs.

V gave up 4 bases and J gave up 9 bases, with 10 bases separating them. CDR3 length: 12 amino acids. CDR1 and CDR2 from the germline V gene are LGHDT and YNNKEL (reference sequence). The repertoire was sequenced with immunoSEQ multiplex PCR; TCRdb's copy has only in-frame clones and lacks some. This table holds about 200,000 clones, approximately 90% found once. The sample comprised peripheral blood. The chain uses TRBV3-1 (or the pseudogene TRBV3-2) and TRBJ2-1; D perhaps matches TRBD2 (5 bases). The receptor was isolated from a human donor in a cohort sampled during active COVID-19. The CDR3 DNA reads TGTGCCAGCAGCCCCCGGGGTGGTGAGCAGTTCTTC. It specifies CASSPRGGEQFF.